The rows below give T cell receptor beta chains drawn from one sample of a study of technical replicates of blood from a few donors. Sequencing used immunoSEQ multiplex PCR; TCRdb keeps in-frame clones, though not all of them. The table shows 55,000 to 80,000 clones, with more than 95% occurring only once. Sequenced material: T cells isolated from PBMCs. The receptors shown here come from a human donor in good health. CDR3s include the opening cysteine and the closing phenylalanine or tryptophan. The order of the fields is J gene, D gene, V gene, clone size, CDR3 protein, CDR3 DNA. The D gene is left open where the match is weak. The size field is filled for only some rows; it gives once, few, many or a size class.

j_call: TRBJ2-1; d_call: TRBD1; v_call: TRBV4-1; clone_size: .; cdr3_aa: CASSRIETGKVPNEQFF; cdr3_nt: TGCGCCAGCAGCCGGATCGAGACAGGGAAAGTACCCAATGAGCAGTTCTTC
j_call: TRBJ1-1; d_call: .; v_call: TRBV28; clone_size: .; cdr3_aa: CASSPDLGLNTEAFF; cdr3_nt: TGTGCCAGCAGTCCTGACCTCGGACTTAACACTGAAGCTTTCTTT
j_call: TRBJ2-5; d_call: TRBD1; v_call: TRBV7-9; clone_size: .; cdr3_aa: CASSLRQGAGVETQYF; cdr3_nt: TGTGCCAGCAGCTTACGTCAGGGGGCAGGGGTAGAGACCCAGTACTTC
j_call: TRBJ2-7; d_call: TRBD1; v_call: TRBV6-6; clone_size: .; cdr3_aa: CASSQAGTGGGYEQYF; cdr3_nt: TGTGCCAGCAGCCAGGCCGGGACAGGGGGCGGCTACGAGCAGTACTTC
j_call: TRBJ1-5; d_call: .; v_call: TRBV30; clone_size: .; cdr3_aa: CAWSLSSNQPQHF; cdr3_nt: TGTGCCTGGAGCCTAAGTAGCAATCAGCCCCAGCATTTT
j_call: TRBJ2-1; d_call: TRBD2; v_call: TRBV9; clone_size: .; cdr3_aa: CASSVVGLASNEQFF; cdr3_nt: TGTGCCAGCAGCGTAGTGGGACTAGCAAGCAATGAGCAGTTCTTC
j_call: TRBJ1-5; d_call: .; v_call: TRBV6-1; clone_size: .; cdr3_aa: CASSDAPRDQPQHF; cdr3_nt: TGTGCCAGCAGTGATGCCCCGAGGGATCAGCCCCAGCATTTT
j_call: TRBJ1-1; d_call: TRBD1; v_call: TRBV9; clone_size: .; cdr3_aa: CASSVGWTGPHNLNTEAFF; cdr3_nt: TGTGCCAGCAGCGTAGGATGGACAGGACCCCATAACTTGAACACTGAAGCTTTCTTT
j_call: TRBJ1-1; d_call: .; v_call: TRBV12-5; clone_size: once; cdr3_aa: CASGSRVGRRADGRAEAFF; cdr3_nt: TGTGCTAGTGGTTCCAGGGTCGGACGGAGGGCCGACGGACGAGCTGAAGCTTTCTTT
j_call: TRBJ1-2; d_call: TRBD1; v_call: TRBV2; clone_size: .; cdr3_aa: CASSEYDRGASSGYTF; cdr3_nt: TGTGCCAGCAGTGAATACGACAGGGGGGCTTCTTCAGGCTACACCTTC
j_call: TRBJ2-7; d_call: TRBD1; v_call: TRBV4-1; clone_size: .; cdr3_aa: CASSQAFGQGLAEQYF; cdr3_nt: TGCGCCAGCAGCCAAGCCTTCGGACAGGGTCTGGCCGAGCAGTACTTC
j_call: TRBJ2-6; d_call: .; v_call: TRBV11-2; clone_size: .; cdr3_aa: CASNNNSGANVLTF; cdr3_nt: TGTGCCAGCAACAATAACTCTGGGGCCAACGTCCTGACTTTC
j_call: TRBJ2-2; d_call: .; v_call: TRBV11-3; clone_size: .; cdr3_aa: CASSQTWTPKGTGELFF; cdr3_nt: TGTGCCAGCAGCCAAACTTGGACTCCTAAGGGCACCGGGGAGCTGTTTTTT
j_call: TRBJ2-7; d_call: .; v_call: TRBV28; clone_size: .; cdr3_aa: CASSLFWTESYEQYF; cdr3_nt: TGTGCCAGCAGTTTATTCTGGACAGAATCCTACGAGCAGTACTTC
j_call: TRBJ2-2; d_call: TRBD1; v_call: TRBV15; clone_size: .; cdr3_aa: CATSRDHVRDREANTGELFF; cdr3_nt: TGTGCCACCAGCAGAGATCATGTGAGGGACAGGGAGGCGAACACCGGGGAGCTGTTTTTT
j_call: TRBJ1-1; d_call: .; v_call: TRBV5-1; clone_size: .; cdr3_aa: CASSLRAGENTEAFF; cdr3_nt: TGCGCCAGCAGCCTACGGGCAGGGGAGAACACTGAAGCTTTCTTT
j_call: TRBJ2-1; d_call: TRBD2; v_call: TRBV5-1; clone_size: .; cdr3_aa: CASSSGTSGSVGNEQFF; cdr3_nt: TGCGCCAGCAGCTCCGGGACTAGCGGGAGTGTTGGCAATGAGCAGTTCTTC
j_call: TRBJ1-3; d_call: TRBD1; v_call: TRBV11-2; clone_size: .; cdr3_aa: CASSLVQGALNTIYF; cdr3_nt: TGTGCCAGCAGCTTAGTACAGGGGGCGTTAAACACCATATATTTT
j_call: TRBJ1-4; d_call: .; v_call: TRBV12-5; clone_size: .; cdr3_aa: CASGLVREKLFF; cdr3_nt: TGTGCTAGTGGTTTGGTACGGGAAAAACTGTTTTTT
j_call: TRBJ2-6; d_call: TRBD1; v_call: TRBV18; clone_size: .; cdr3_aa: CASSPTGQTISGANVLTF; cdr3_nt: TGTGCCAGCTCACCTACGGGACAGACAATCTCTGGGGCCAACGTCCTGACTTTC
j_call: TRBJ1-2; d_call: TRBD1; v_call: TRBV27; clone_size: .; cdr3_aa: CATQQGNYGYTF; cdr3_nt: TGTGCCACACAACAGGGGAACTATGGCTACACCTTC
j_call: TRBJ2-7; d_call: TRBD1; v_call: TRBV10-1; clone_size: .; cdr3_aa: CASSASGTGTYEQYF; cdr3_nt: TGCGCCAGCAGTGCCTCCGGGACAGGGACCTACGAGCAGTACTTC
j_call: TRBJ1-3; d_call: TRBD1; v_call: TRBV27; clone_size: .; cdr3_aa: CASSFPRGGTASSGNTIYF; cdr3_nt: TGTGCCAGCAGTTTCCCCCGGGGCGGGACAGCGAGCTCTGGAAACACCATATATTTT
j_call: TRBJ1-1; d_call: .; v_call: TRBV2; clone_size: .; cdr3_aa: CATTRENTEAFF; cdr3_nt: TGTGCCACGACCAGGGAGAACACTGAAGCTTTCTTT
j_call: TRBJ1-1; d_call: .; v_call: TRBV28; clone_size: .; cdr3_aa: CASSTPRVGNSEAFF; cdr3_nt: TGTGCCAGCAGCACCCCCAGGGTGGGGAACTCTGAAGCTTTCTTT
j_call: TRBJ2-7; d_call: .; v_call: TRBV6-1; clone_size: .; cdr3_aa: CASRSRDTYEQYF; cdr3_nt: TGTGCCAGCAGGTCCAGGGATACCTACGAGCAGTACTTC
j_call: TRBJ2-7; d_call: .; v_call: TRBV27; clone_size: .; cdr3_aa: CASSSKPPGVLSYEQYF; cdr3_nt: TGTGCCAGCAGTTCAAAACCTCCAGGGGTCCTCTCCTACGAGCAGTACTTC
j_call: TRBJ2-5; d_call: .; v_call: TRBV6-1; clone_size: .; cdr3_aa: CASGPGRTQYF; cdr3_nt: TGTGCCAGCGGACCGGGGAGGACCCAGTACTTC
j_call: TRBJ2-2; d_call: .; v_call: TRBV9; clone_size: .; cdr3_aa: CASSVATTGELFF; cdr3_nt: TGTGCCAGCAGCGTAGCCACAACCGGGGAGCTGTTTTTT
j_call: TRBJ1-1; d_call: .; v_call: TRBV6-4; clone_size: .; cdr3_aa: CASSRQANTEAFF; cdr3_nt: TGTGCCAGCAGCCGACAGGCAAACACTGAAGCTTTCTTT
j_call: TRBJ1-1; d_call: .; v_call: TRBV7-8; clone_size: .; cdr3_aa: CASSLESSGNTEAFF; cdr3_nt: TGTGCCAGCAGCTTAGAGTCATCAGGGAACACTGAAGCTTTCTTT
j_call: TRBJ2-3; d_call: .; v_call: TRBV29-1; clone_size: .; cdr3_aa: CSARRRESTDTQYF; cdr3_nt: TGCAGCGCCCGAAGGAGGGAAAGCACAGATACGCAGTATTTT
j_call: TRBJ2-3; d_call: TRBD2; v_call: TRBV2; clone_size: .; cdr3_aa: CASRATSGSADTQYF; cdr3_nt: TGTGCCAGCAGGGCGACTAGCGGGAGTGCAGATACGCAGTATTTT
j_call: TRBJ2-7; d_call: .; v_call: TRBV2; clone_size: .; cdr3_aa: CASEPDSLEQYF; cdr3_nt: TGTGCCAGCGAACCCGACAGCCTTGAGCAGTACTTC
j_call: TRBJ2-5; d_call: .; v_call: TRBV7-8; clone_size: .; cdr3_aa: CASSSRPGLGETQYF; cdr3_nt: TGTGCCAGCAGCTCCCGGCCGGGGTTAGGGGAGACCCAGTACTTC
j_call: TRBJ1-1; d_call: .; v_call: TRBV13; clone_size: .; cdr3_aa: CASQGKPNTEAFF; cdr3_nt: TGTGCCAGCCAGGGGAAACCGAACACTGAAGCTTTCTTT
j_call: TRBJ2-7; d_call: .; v_call: TRBV27; clone_size: few; cdr3_aa: CASSSDGAYEQYF; cdr3_nt: TGTGCCAGCAGTAGCGACGGCGCCTACGAGCAGTACTTC
j_call: TRBJ1-2; d_call: .; v_call: TRBV5-1; clone_size: .; cdr3_aa: CASSGPRDTAVIGYYGYTF; cdr3_nt: TGCGCCAGCAGCGGGCCCCGGGACACCGCCGTGATCGGGTACTATGGCTACACCTTC
j_call: TRBJ2-1; d_call: .; v_call: TRBV6-5; clone_size: once; cdr3_aa: CASRSPSIGEQFF; cdr3_nt: TGTGCCAGCAGGTCCCCTAGCATTGGTGAGCAGTTCTTC
j_call: TRBJ2-5; d_call: .; v_call: TRBV28; clone_size: .; cdr3_aa: CASSLRGSRFVTQYF; cdr3_nt: TGTGCCAGCAGTTTAAGGGGGAGTAGGTTTGTGACCCAGTACTTC
j_call: TRBJ1-4; d_call: .; v_call: TRBV15; clone_size: .; cdr3_aa: CATSREAGMSGKLFF; cdr3_nt: TGTGCCACCAGCAGAGAAGCAGGGATGAGTGGGAAACTGTTTTTT
j_call: TRBJ1-4; d_call: .; v_call: TRBV11-2; clone_size: .; cdr3_aa: CASSFPGKATNEKLFF; cdr3_nt: TGTGCCAGCAGCTTCCCCGGGAAGGCAACTAATGAAAAACTGTTTTTT
j_call: TRBJ2-1; d_call: TRBD2; v_call: TRBV9; clone_size: .; cdr3_aa: CASSEGTSGGKQFF; cdr3_nt: TGTGCCAGCAGCGAAGGGACTAGCGGGGGGAAGCAGTTCTTC
j_call: TRBJ2-7; d_call: TRBD2; v_call: TRBV5-1; clone_size: .; cdr3_aa: CASSFDGGSSYEQYF; cdr3_nt: TGCGCCAGCAGCTTCGACGGGGGGAGCTCCTACGAGCAGTACTTC
j_call: TRBJ1-1; d_call: TRBD1; v_call: TRBV6-5; clone_size: .; cdr3_aa: CASSYSTGVGTEAFF; cdr3_nt: TGTGCCAGCAGTTACTCGACAGGGGTGGGCACTGAAGCTTTCTTT
j_call: TRBJ1-5; d_call: .; v_call: TRBV5-1; clone_size: .; cdr3_aa: CASSLEAGVQPQHF; cdr3_nt: TGCGCCAGCAGCTTGGAGGCAGGGGTTCAGCCCCAGCATTTT
j_call: TRBJ2-7; d_call: .; v_call: TRBV7-8; clone_size: .; cdr3_aa: CASSDGTRLYEQYF; cdr3_nt: TGTGCCAGCAGCGACGGGACTCGCCTCTACGAGCAGTACTTC
j_call: TRBJ1-2; d_call: .; v_call: TRBV30; clone_size: .; cdr3_aa: CAWGPFWGFSYGYTF; cdr3_nt: TGTGCCTGGGGTCCATTTTGGGGCTTCAGCTATGGCTACACCTTC
j_call: TRBJ1-6; d_call: .; v_call: TRBV18; clone_size: .; cdr3_aa: CASSPTESGSPLHF; cdr3_nt: TGTGCCAGCTCACCAACCGAAAGCGGGTCACCCCTCCACTTT
j_call: TRBJ1-2; d_call: TRBD1; v_call: TRBV5-4; clone_size: .; cdr3_aa: CASSLYETGIYGYTF; cdr3_nt: TGTGCCAGCAGCTTGTACGAGACAGGGATTTATGGCTACACCTTC
j_call: TRBJ2-1; d_call: TRBD2; v_call: TRBV18; clone_size: once; cdr3_aa: CASSPPGLAVYNEQFF; cdr3_nt: TGTGCCAGCTCACCACCGGGACTAGCGGTCTACAATGAGCAGTTCTTC
j_call: TRBJ2-7; d_call: .; v_call: TRBV7-9; clone_size: .; cdr3_aa: CASSDDTGHYEQYF; cdr3_nt: TGTGCCAGCAGTGATGATACAGGGCACTACGAGCAGTACTTC
j_call: TRBJ1-2; d_call: .; v_call: TRBV4-1; clone_size: .; cdr3_aa: CASSQAPAGRESYTF; cdr3_nt: TGCGCCAGCAGCCAAGCCCCGGCAGGGAGGGAAAGCTACACCTTC
j_call: TRBJ1-2; d_call: .; v_call: TRBV27; clone_size: .; cdr3_aa: CASSFWPSGSDGYTF; cdr3_nt: TGTGCCAGCAGTTTTTGGCCCAGCGGGTCGGATGGCTACACCTTC